The source of this TCR beta chain is a study of T cells in Graves' hyperthyroidism and ophthalmopathy. Study in general: Initial diagnosis, before any treatment, was when peripheral blood was collected.

The definition of stable Graves' hyperthyroidism was no ophthalmopathy progression within 18 months. Authors of the study amplified TCR beta CDR3 regions from RNA transcripts. TCR CDR3 regions were first amplified by RT-PCR with HTBI primers. TCRdb ran MiXCR on the multiplex PCR reads and lists one entry per CDR3 protein. Here the sample spans about 840,000 distinct CDR3 sequences, 38% being singletons. The table lists this clonotype with a few counts. Germline values: CDR1 SGHDT, CDR2 YYEEEE. The CDR3 totals 18 residues. The V gene end was trimmed by 4 bases and the J gene end by 1 base; junction bases not matched to a gene: 7.

This clonotype was obtained from a man aged 18 to 29 with Graves' hyperthyroidism. This chain joins TRBV5-6 and TRBJ2-5; 16 nucleotides align to TRBD2. The sample taken for sequencing was blood. The CDR3 DNA reads TGTGCCAGCAGCCCGGGACTAGCGGGAGGGCTAATCCAAGAGACCCAGTACTTC. Its translation: CASSPGLAGGLIQETQYF.